The clone carrying this T cell receptor (beta chain) was observed at least ten times. The study amplified TCR beta CDR3 regions using RNA transcripts. Scientists carried out first-round RT-PCR using HTBI primers and then a second-round multiplex PCR. TCRdb fed the multiplex PCR reads into MiXCR, producing one record per CDR3 protein. The sample lists about 480,000 distinct CDR3 sequences; approximately 15% were seen once. This sample is part of a study of Graves' ophthalmopathy and Graves' hyperthyroidism. Sequencing was carried out using blood. The sequence was obtained from a woman under 40 with Graves' ophthalmopathy.

The CDR3 sequence: CASSAGVTSARQETQYF. CDR3 DNA sequence: TGTGCCAGCTCAGCCGGGGTGACTAGCGCCAGGCAAGAGACCCAGTACTTC. The rearrangement joins TRBV18 to TRBJ2-5, with TRBD2 matching 8 bases. The CDR3 spans 17 residues. The germline V gene encodes CDR1 KGHSH and CDR2 LQKENI. V lost 5 bases to trimming and J lost 2 bases; unmatched junction nucleotides: 13.